What follows is one T cell receptor beta chain and its context. This CDR3 has 15 residues. The germline V and J ends were trimmed by 1 base and 2 bases, with 12 bases remaining between them. Germline values: CDR1 SGDLS, CDR2 YYNGEE. Time point specified: baseline pretreatment blood. As to treatment: 15 Gy SBRT to primary tumor, nephrectomy 4 weeks later. The patient's renal cell carcinoma had clear cell pathology. This entry comes from a study of radiation and T cells in renal cell carcinoma. TCRdb keeps only in-frame clones here, not all; method: immunoSEQ multiplex PCR. The sample records 70,000 to 95,000 clones, 82% being singletons.

The source was blood, collected from a patient whose treatment included radiotherapy and nephrectomy. This clonotype was obtained from a man aged 55 to 70 with renal cell carcinoma. The chain uses TRBV9 and TRBJ2-5; possible D gene TRBD2, 6 bases. The CDR3 nucleotides are TGTGCCAGCAGCGTAATCGGGAGTGGGCAAGAGACCCAGTACTTC. It specifies CASSVIGSGQETQYF.